The rows below give T cell receptor beta chains drawn from one sample of a study of T-cell reconstitution after alpha-beta-depleted transplantation in children. A single record per CDR3 protein comes from TCRdb applying MiXCR to the PCR reads. The data contain 490,000 or so distinct CDR3 sequences, approximately 12% of them singletons. Sequencing used PBMCs from the stem cell graft donor, obtained from the stem cell graft. These receptors were taken from a human donor who donated a stem cell graft to a child with combined immunodeficiency. CDR3s leave out the opening cysteine and the closing phenylalanine or tryptophan.

V gene: TRBV20-1
CDR3 protein: SASGLYYNEQF

V gene: TRBV5-1
CDR3 protein: ASSPSSGGYNEQF

V gene: TRBV6-5
CDR3 protein: ASSSSGGGNNEQF

V gene: TRBV20-1
CDR3 protein: SAMIGGTGSNQPQH

V gene: TRBV6-6
CDR3 protein: ASTLGGEQY

V gene: TRBV12-3/TRBV12-4
CDR3 protein: ASSFGGSVAEAF

V gene: TRBV6-5
CDR3 protein: ASSYSAVSYEQY

V gene: TRBV29-1
CDR3 protein: SVADGSSSSYNEQF

V gene: TRBV30
CDR3 protein: AWSVRTTNEKLF

V gene: TRBV5-1
CDR3 protein: ASSLPGGNTGELF

V gene: TRBV21-1
CDR3 protein: ASSKVGQNEQF

V gene: TRBV5-1
CDR3 protein: ASKMGEGTEAF

V gene: TRBV28
CDR3 protein: ASSPSNRGGSPLH

V gene: TRBV6-2/TRBV6-3
CDR3 protein: ASSSTSGGLLSYNEQF

V gene: TRBV21-1
CDR3 protein: ASSKALECSYNSPLH

V gene: TRBV9
CDR3 protein: ASSATGQYT

V gene: TRBV7-9
CDR3 protein: ASSLNRGQNGELF

V gene: TRBV11-3
CDR3 protein: ASSGDRGTNTGELF